This T cell receptor beta chain was documented in a study of Tregs in tolerant kidney transplant recipients. General study points: Few patients were studied, so findings need validation in larger groups. Biological reproducibility was not directly addressed in this study.

Mixed chimerism was transient after nonmyeloablative marrow transplants from related graft donors. CD4+CD25+CD127- Tregs, CD4+CD25- non-Tregs, CD4 and CD8 cells were sorted. Sequenced by immunoSEQ multiplex PCR; TCRdb stores in-frame clones only, minus some. The table for this sample gives more than 10,000 clones. This clone counts as medium-sized (0.01 to 0.1%) by frequency. Its antigen remains unknown. The read ends 3 residues before the CDR3 terminus; that terminus is restored from the germline J gene. This CDR3 contains 14 residues. CDR1 is SEHNR and CDR2 is FQNEAQ in the germline V gene (reference sequence). The V and J ends lost 5 bases and 5 bases respectively, with 15 bases between them.

The chain has TRBV7-9 and TRBJ2-5; a weak D match, TRBD2 (6 bases). The sequencing here drew on CD8+ T cells from blood (PBMCs), taken 24 months after the transplant. This clonotype was obtained from a human patient who received a combined kidney and bone marrow transplant. The graft donor may be the source of some T cells. The CDR3 is CASSTVGLAETQYF. The sequenced CDR3 bases are TGTGCCAGCAGCACGGTGGGCCTAGCGGAGACC.